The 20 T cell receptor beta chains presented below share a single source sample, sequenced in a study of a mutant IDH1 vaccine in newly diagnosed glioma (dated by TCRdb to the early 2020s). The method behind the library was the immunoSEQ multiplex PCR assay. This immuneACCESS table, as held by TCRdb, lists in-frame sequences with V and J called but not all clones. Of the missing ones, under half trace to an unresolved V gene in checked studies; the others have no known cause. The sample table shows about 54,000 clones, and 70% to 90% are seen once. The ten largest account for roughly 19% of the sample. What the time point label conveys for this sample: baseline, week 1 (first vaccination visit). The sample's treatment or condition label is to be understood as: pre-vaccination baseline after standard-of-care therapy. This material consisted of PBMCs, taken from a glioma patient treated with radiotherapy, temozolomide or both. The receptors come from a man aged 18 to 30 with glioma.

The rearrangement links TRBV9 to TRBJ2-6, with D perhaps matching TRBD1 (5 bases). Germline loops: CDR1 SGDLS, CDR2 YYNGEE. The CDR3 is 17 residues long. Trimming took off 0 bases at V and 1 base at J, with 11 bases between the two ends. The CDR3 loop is CASSVATQGSGANVLTF. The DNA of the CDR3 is TGTGCCAGCAGCGTAGCTACCCAGGGATCTGGGGCCAACGTCCTGACTTTC. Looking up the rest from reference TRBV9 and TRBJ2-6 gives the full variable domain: DSGVTQTPKHLITATGQRVTLRCSPRSGDLSVYWYQQSLDQGLQFLIQYYNGEERAKGNILERFSAQQFPDLHSELNLSSLELGDSALYFCASSVATQGSGANVLTFGAGSRLTVL.

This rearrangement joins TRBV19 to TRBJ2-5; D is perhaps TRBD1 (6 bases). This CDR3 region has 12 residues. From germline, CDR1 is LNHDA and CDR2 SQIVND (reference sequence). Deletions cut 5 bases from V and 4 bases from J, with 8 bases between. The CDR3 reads CASSQGRETQYF. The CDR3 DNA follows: TGTGCCAGTAGTCAGGGGAGAGAGACCCAGTACTTC.

The CDR3 DNA reads as TGCAGCGTTGGAAAGGGATCGGGCGAGCAGTACTTC. Residues: CSVGKGSGEQYF. The gene calls are TRBV29-1 and TRBJ2-7; D uncertain. This CDR3 spans 12 amino acids. V lost 4 bases and J 6 bases, leaving 13 bases between the germline ends. In germline, CDR1 is SQVTM, CDR2 ANQGSEA.

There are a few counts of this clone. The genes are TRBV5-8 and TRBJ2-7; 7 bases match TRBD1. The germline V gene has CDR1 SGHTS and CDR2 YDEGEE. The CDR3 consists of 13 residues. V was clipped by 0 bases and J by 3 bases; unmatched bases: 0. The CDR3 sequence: CASSLGTGYEQYF. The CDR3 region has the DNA TGTGCCAGCAGCTTGGGGACAGGCTACGAGCAGTACTTC.

CDR3 sequence: CASSHPGTSYYGYTF. The CDR3 bases are TGCGCCAGCAGCCACCCAGGGACATCCTACTATGGCTACACCTTC. The chain links TRBV4-3 to TRBJ1-2, with a tentative D call TRBD1 (6 bases). With 3 bases removed from V and 3 bases from J, the gap between germline ends came to 14 bases. The CDR3 spans 15 residues. The germline CDR1 and CDR2 sequences are LGHNA and YSLEER.

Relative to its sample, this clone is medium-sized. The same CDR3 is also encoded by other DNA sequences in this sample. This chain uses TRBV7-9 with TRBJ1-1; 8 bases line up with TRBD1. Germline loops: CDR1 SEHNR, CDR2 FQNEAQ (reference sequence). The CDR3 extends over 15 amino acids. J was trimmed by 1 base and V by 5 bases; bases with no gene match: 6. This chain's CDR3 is CASSLRQGKNTEAFF. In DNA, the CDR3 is TGTGCCAGCAGCCTAAGACAGGGGAAGAACACTGAAGCTTTCTTT.

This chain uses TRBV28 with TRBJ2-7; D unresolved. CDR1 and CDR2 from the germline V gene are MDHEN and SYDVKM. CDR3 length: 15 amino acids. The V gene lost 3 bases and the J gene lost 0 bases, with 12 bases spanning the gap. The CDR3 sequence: CASSFWRLSSYEQYF. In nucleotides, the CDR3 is TGTGCCAGCAGTTTTTGGCGGCTAAGCTCCTACGAGCAGTACTTC.

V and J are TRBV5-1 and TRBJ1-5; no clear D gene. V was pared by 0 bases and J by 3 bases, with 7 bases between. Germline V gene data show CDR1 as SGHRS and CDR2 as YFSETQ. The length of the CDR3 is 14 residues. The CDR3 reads CASSLDGLNQPQHF. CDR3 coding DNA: TGCGCCAGCAGCTTGGACGGGCTCAATCAGCCCCAGCATTTT.

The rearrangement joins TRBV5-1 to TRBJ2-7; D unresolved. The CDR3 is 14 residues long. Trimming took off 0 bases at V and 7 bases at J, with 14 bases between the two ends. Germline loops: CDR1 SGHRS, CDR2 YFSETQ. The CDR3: CASSLGFYTLEQYF. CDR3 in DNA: TGCGCCAGCAGCTTGGGGTTCTATACCCTGGAGCAGTACTTC.

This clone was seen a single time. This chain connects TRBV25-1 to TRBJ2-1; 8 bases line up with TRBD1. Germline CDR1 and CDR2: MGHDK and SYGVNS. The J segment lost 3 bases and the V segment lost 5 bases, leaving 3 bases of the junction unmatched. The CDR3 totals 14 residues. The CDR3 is CASSTGTGYNEQFF. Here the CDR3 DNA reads TGTGCCAGCAGTACCGGGACAGGCTACAATGAGCAGTTCTTC.

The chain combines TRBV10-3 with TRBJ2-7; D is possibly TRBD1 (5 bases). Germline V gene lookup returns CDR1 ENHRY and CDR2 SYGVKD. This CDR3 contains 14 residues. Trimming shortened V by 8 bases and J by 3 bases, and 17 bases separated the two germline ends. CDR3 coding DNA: TGTGCCATCGGTATAATTGGGGCAGGCTACGAGCAGTACTTC. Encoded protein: CAIGIIGAGYEQYF.

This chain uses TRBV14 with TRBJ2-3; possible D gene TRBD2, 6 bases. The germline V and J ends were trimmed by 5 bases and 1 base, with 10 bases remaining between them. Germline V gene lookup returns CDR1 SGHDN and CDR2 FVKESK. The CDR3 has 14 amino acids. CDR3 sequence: CASSFLAGTDTQYF. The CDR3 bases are TGTGCCAGCAGCTTTTTAGCGGGCACAGATACGCAGTATTTT.

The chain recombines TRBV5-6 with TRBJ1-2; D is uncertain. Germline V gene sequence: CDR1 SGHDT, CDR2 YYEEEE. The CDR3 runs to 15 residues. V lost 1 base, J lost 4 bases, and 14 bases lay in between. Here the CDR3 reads CASSLKGFPLYGYTF. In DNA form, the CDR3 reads TGTGCCAGCAGCTTGAAGGGATTCCCCCTCTATGGCTACACCTTC.

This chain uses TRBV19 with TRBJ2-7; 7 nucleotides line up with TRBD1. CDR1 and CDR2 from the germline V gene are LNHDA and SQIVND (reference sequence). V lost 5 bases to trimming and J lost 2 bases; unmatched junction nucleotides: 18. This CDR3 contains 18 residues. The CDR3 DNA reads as TGTGCCAGTAGTCCCTTGCCGACAGGGACGTCGGGGCCCTACGAGCAGTACTTC. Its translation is CASSPLPTGTSGPYEQYF.

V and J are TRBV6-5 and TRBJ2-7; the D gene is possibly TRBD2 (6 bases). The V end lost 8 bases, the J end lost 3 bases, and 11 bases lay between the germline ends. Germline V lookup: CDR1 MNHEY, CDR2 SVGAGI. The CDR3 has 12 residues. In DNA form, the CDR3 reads TGTGCCAGCCTAGGAGGGAACTACGAGCAGTACTTC. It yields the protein CASLGGNYEQYF.

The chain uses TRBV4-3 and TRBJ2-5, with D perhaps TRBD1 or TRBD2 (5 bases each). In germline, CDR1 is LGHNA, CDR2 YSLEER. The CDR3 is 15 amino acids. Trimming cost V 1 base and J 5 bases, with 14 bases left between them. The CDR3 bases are TGCGCCAGCAGCCAAGTCCACTGGGGGACCGAGACCCAGTACTTC. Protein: CASSQVHWGTETQYF.

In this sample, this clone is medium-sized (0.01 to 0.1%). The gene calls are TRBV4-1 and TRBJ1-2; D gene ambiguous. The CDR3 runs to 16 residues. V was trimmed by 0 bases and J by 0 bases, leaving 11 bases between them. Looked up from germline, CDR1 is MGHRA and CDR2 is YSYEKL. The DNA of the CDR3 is TGCGCCAGCAGCCAAGATCAAGGTGCGACTAACTATGGCTACACCTTC. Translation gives CASSQDQGATNYGYTF.

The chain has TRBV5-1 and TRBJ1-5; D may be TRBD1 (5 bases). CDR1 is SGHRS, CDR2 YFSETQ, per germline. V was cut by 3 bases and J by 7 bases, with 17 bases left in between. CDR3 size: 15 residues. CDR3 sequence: CASSSGAGSGQPQHF. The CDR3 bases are TGCGCCAGCAGCTCTGGGGCGGGAAGTGGACAGCCCCAGCATTTT.

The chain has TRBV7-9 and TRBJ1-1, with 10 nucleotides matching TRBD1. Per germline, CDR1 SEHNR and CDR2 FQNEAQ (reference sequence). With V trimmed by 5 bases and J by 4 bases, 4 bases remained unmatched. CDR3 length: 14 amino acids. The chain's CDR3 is CASSRQGARTEAFF. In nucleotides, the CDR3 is TGTGCCAGCAGCAGACAGGGGGCGCGCACTGAAGCTTTCTTT.

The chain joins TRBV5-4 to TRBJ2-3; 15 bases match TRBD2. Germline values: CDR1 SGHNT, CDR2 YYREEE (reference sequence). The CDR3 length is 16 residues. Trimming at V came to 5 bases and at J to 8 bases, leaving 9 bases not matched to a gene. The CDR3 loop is CASRLRTSGGAGTQYF. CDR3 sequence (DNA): TGTGCCAGCAGATTAAGGACTAGCGGGGGGGCCGGTACGCAGTATTTT.